Listed below are T cell receptor beta chains from one sample, sequenced in a study of beta chain features in type 1 diabetes. This table comes from immunoSEQ multiplex PCR, and its TCRdb copy is limited to in-frame clones, with some not included. The sample consists of 860,000 or so clones, 15% to 20% of them appearing once. Sequencing was performed on naive CD4+ T cells from blood. These receptor sequences come from a woman aged 18-30 years in good health. CDR3s leave out the opening cysteine and the closing phenylalanine or tryptophan. Clone size is shown for a subset of rows, as once, few, many or a class of expanded clone.

ASSSYSGGTHNEQF	TRBV7-9	TRBJ2-1	few
ASKRISSGSSYEQY	TRBV28	TRBJ2-7	few
ASSFYGQGSGGYT	TRBV7-9	TRBJ1-2	.
ASGTWGRNTGELF	TRBV2	TRBJ2-2	few
ASSRGGGELF	TRBV7-2	TRBJ2-2	few
ASSSRESGELF	TRBV11-1	TRBJ2-2	few
SVASPGELF	TRBV29-1	TRBJ2-2	few
ASLSASGSTDTQY	TRBV28	TRBJ2-3	.
ASSFHVSYNEQF	TRBV19	TRBJ2-1	few
ATSRDRGWGEQY	TRBV15	TRBJ2-7	.
ASSITGEGNYGYT	TRBV5-1	TRBJ1-2	few
ASSLSLRFQETQY	TRBV27	TRBJ2-5	few
ASGAGDTDTQY	TRBV5-1	TRBJ2-3	few
ASSLGSVAAEAF	TRBV5-1	TRBJ1-1	.
ASSRDRKGQPQH	TRBV18	TRBJ1-5	few
ASSYNIQGGQETQY	TRBV6-6	TRBJ2-5	.
ASSGGLIGLLYEQY	TRBV18	TRBJ2-7	.
SVLGLAESTDTQY	TRBV29-1	TRBJ2-3	few
AIMGGSNTEAF	TRBV10-3	TRBJ1-1	few
ASSPPDGTRA	TRBV18	TRBJ2-7	.
ASSLNQGAGEQY	TRBV13	TRBJ2-7	once
ASSLSPVAGAKETQY	TRBV5-1	TRBJ2-5	.
ASSPVGGTEAF	TRBV18	TRBJ1-1	few
ASSTRSSYEQY	TRBV5-6	TRBJ2-7	few
ASSVTSTDTQY	TRBV2	TRBJ2-3	.
ASSHRGLGLGYT	TRBV19	TRBJ1-2	.
ASGSTISGGEGGFGYT	TRBV12-5	TRBJ1-2	.
ASSLDWGQETQY	TRBV5-1	TRBJ2-5	few
ASSLEGASGIQETQY	TRBV5-6	TRBJ2-5	few
ASSPREQF	TRBV7-2	TRBJ2-1	.
ASTSREGSGNTIY	TRBV9	TRBJ1-3	few
ASSSGGLADTQY	TRBV28	TRBJ2-3	.
ASSLWKAGGETQY	TRBV5-4	TRBJ2-5	.
ASSYSGTLGEQY	TRBV6-6	TRBJ2-7	.
ASNRLAGFGTDTQY	TRBV28	TRBJ2-3	.
ASSKVQGRQGSGTDTQY	TRBV6-1	TRBJ2-3	.
ASSHRGIRYT	TRBV23-1	TRBJ1-2	many
ASSHGLGNTEAF	TRBV13	TRBJ1-1	.
ASSSHSASGDTQY	TRBV7-9	TRBJ2-3	.
ASSLGASGRFEQF	TRBV28	TRBJ2-1	few
ASSLTSGRNEQY	TRBV7-2	TRBJ2-7	few
ASRLKLGHENTEAF	TRBV19	TRBJ1-1	.
ASSPDRAIYNEQF	TRBV4-2	TRBJ2-1	few
ASRPSGRRDEQY	TRBV6-5	TRBJ2-7	.
ASSATGQETQY	TRBV9	TRBJ2-5	few
ASEASPGTGASGANVLT	TRBV11-2	TRBJ2-6	.
SVAQGPQGYT	TRBV29-1	TRBJ1-2	few
ASRIRDHSSYEQY	TRBV6-6	TRBJ2-7	.
ASSAPGTGWNGYT	TRBV9	TRBJ1-2	.
ASSIDSAPQAF	TRBV28	TRBJ1-1	.
ASSLLGEAYEQY	TRBV5-6	TRBJ2-7	few
ASSHTRKGTSGRRYNEQF	TRBV7-6	TRBJ2-1	.
AIRGLAEKKYEQY	TRBV10-3	TRBJ2-7	.
ASSKDGNYGYT	TRBV18	TRBJ1-2	few
ASSAGRWGYEQY	TRBV2	TRBJ2-7	.